What follows describes a single T cell receptor (beta chain). The CDR3 contains 15 residues. V lost 4 bases to trimming and J lost 6 bases; unmatched junction nucleotides: 8. The germline V gene has CDR1 MDHEN and CDR2 SYDVKM. This record belongs to a study of blood T cell repertoires in COVID-19. Study-wide context: From the United States, Italy and Spain came samples of acute and convalescent COVID-19. Sources were T cells, B-cell-depleted T cells, or PBMCs; the material itself was cDNA or gDNA.

Original analysis: Cell counts per sample came from amplifying reference gene primers. The data were produced by immunoSEQ multiplex PCR, yet TCRdb's version contains in-frame clones alone and is incomplete. V, J and clone size derive from that table, while D and trimming were established from the DNA sequence. Seen here are some 200,000 clones, 85% to 90% observed once, and the top ten hold 5.9%. Material for sequencing was peripheral blood. The receptor comes from an elderly man with acute or convalescent COVID-19. The chain recombines TRBV28 with TRBJ1-5; 8 positions agree with TRBD1. The CDR3 sequence: CASSSRTGLSQPQHF. CDR3 coding DNA: TGTGCCAGCAGTTCGAGGACAGGGTTAAGTCAGCCCCAGCATTTT. The variable domain in full, completed from reference TRBV28 and TRBJ1-5, reads DVKVTQSSRYLVKRTGEKVFLECVQDMDHENMFWYRQDPGLGLRLIYFSYDVKMKEKGDIPEGYSVSREKKERFSLILESASTNQTSMYLCASSSRTGLSQPQHFGDGTRLSIL.